The T cell receptor beta chain described here comes from a study of T cells in tuberculosis. Germline CDR1 reads SGHTA; CDR2 reads FQGNSA. V dropped 10 bases and J dropped 2; count of bases not matched to a gene: 6. CDR3 length: 14 amino acids. Time point meaning: new active TB diagnosis, blood taken before or within 7 days of starting treatment. HIV-seronegative South African adults aged 18 years or older had newly diagnosed active tuberculosis. Each donor contributed about 100,000 T cells on average, unsorted. This table comes from immunoSEQ multiplex PCR, and its TCRdb copy is limited to in-frame clones, with some not included. This table has around 30,000 clones, 80% to 95% appearing once.

This receptor was identified in an adult with tuberculosis. The specimen was PBMCs, collected at tuberculosis diagnosis. The chain has TRBV7-2 and TRBJ2-3; 10 nucleotides match TRBD2. CDR3 protein: CATAGLATTDTQYF. Written as DNA, the CDR3 is TGTGCCACCGCGGGACTAGCGACCACAGATACGCAGTATTTT.